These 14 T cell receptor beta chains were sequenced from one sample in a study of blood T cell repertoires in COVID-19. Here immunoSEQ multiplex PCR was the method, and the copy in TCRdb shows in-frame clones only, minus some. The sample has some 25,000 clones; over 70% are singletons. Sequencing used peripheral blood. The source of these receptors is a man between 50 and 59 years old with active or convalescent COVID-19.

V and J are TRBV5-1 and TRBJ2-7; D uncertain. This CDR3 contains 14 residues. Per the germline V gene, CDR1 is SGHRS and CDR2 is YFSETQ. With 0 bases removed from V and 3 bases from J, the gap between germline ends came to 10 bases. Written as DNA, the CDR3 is TGCGCCAGCAGCTTGGACGGGTACAACTACGAGCAGTACTTC. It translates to CASSLDGYNYEQYF.

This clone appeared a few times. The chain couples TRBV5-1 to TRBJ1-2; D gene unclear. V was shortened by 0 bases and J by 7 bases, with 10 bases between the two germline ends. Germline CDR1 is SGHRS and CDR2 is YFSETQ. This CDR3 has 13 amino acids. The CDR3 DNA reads TGCGCCAGCAGCTTGGCCAGTTTGGTTGGCTACACCTTC. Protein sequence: CASSLASLVGYTF.

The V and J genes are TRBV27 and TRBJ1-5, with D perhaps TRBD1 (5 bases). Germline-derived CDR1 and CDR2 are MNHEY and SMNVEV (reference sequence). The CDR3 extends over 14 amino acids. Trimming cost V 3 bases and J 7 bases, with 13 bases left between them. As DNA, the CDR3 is TGTGCCAGCAGTTTTGGGGTCCCAGGGCAGCCCCAGCATTTT. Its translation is CASSFGVPGQPQHF.

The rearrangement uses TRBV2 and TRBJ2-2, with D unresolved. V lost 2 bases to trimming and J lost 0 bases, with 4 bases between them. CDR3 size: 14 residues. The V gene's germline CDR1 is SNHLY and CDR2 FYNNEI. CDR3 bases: TGTGCCAGCAGTGAACTACCGAACACCGGGGAGCTGTTTTTT. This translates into CASSELPNTGELFF. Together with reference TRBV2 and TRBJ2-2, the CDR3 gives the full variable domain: EPEVTQTPSHQVTQMGQEVILRCVPISNHLYFYWYRQILGQKVEFLVSFYNNEISEKSEIFDDQFSVERPDGSNFTLKIRSTKLEDSAMYFCASSELPNTGELFFGEGSRLTVL.

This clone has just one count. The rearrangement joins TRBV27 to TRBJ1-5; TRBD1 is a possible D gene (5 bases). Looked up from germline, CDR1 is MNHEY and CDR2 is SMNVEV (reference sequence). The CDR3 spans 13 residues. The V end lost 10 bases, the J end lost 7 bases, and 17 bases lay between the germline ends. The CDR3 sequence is CATSYGPGQPQHF. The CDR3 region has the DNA TGTGCCACCTCTTATGGTCCAGGGCAGCCCCAGCATTTT.

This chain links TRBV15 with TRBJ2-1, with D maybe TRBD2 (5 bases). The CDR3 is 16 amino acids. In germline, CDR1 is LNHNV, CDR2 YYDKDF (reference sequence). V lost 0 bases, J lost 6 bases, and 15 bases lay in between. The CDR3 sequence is CATSRDLAAELNEQFF. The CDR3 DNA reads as TGTGCCACCAGCAGAGATTTGGCAGCGGAGCTCAATGAGCAGTTCTTC.

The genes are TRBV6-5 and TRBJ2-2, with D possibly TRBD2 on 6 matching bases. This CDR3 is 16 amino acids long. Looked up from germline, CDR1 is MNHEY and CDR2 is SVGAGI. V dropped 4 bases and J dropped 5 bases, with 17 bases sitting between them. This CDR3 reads CASSFQFGTLTGELFF. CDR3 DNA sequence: TGTGCCAGCAGTTTCCAATTCGGGACTTTAACCGGGGAGCTGTTTTTT.

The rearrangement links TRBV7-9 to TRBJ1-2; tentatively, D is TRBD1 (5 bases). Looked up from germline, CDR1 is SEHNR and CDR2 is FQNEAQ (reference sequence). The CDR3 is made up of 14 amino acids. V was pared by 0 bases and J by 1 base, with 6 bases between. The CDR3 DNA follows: TGTGCCAGCAGCTTAGCAGGGGTTAACTATGGCTACACCTTC. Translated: CASSLAGVNYGYTF.

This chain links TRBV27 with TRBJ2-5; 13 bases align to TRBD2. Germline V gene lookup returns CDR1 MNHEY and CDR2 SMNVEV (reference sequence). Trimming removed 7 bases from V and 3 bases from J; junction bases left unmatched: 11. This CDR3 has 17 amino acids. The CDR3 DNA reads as TGTGCCAGCATACCCCGTTTACTAGCGGGGGGGAAAGAGACCCAGTACTTC. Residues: CASIPRLLAGGKETQYF.

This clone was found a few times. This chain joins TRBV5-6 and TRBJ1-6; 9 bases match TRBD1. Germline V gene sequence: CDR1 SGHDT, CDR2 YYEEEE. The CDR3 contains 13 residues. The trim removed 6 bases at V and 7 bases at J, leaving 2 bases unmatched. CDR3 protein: CASNGQGNSPLHF. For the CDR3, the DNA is TGTGCCAGCAACGGACAGGGGAATTCACCCCTCCACTTT. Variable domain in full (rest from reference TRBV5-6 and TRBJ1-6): DAGVTQSPTHLIKTRGQQVTLRCSPKSGHDTVSWYQQALGQGPQFIFQYYEEEERQRGNFPDRFSGHQFPNYSSELNVNALLLGDSALYLCASNGQGNSPLHFGNGTRLTVT.

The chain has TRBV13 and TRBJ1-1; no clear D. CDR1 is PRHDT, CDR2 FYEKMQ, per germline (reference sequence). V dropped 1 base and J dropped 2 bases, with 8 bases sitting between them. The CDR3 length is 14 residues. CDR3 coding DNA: TGTGCCAGCAGCTTAGTTGTGCTAAACACTGAAGCTTTCTTT. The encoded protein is CASSLVVLNTEAFF.

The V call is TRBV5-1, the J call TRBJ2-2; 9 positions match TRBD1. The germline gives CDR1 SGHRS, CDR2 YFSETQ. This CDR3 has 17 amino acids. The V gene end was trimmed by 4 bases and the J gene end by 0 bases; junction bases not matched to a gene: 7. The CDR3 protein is CASSPRGQGANTGELFF. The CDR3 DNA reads TGCGCCAGCAGCCCCCGGGGACAGGGAGCGAACACCGGGGAGCTGTTTTTT.

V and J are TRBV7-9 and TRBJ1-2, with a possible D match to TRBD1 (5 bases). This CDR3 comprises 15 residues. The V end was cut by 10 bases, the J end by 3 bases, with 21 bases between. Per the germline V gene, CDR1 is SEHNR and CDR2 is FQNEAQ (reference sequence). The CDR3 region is CATKDLDSPHYGYTF. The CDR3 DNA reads TGTGCCACCAAGGACCTAGACAGTCCGCACTATGGCTACACCTTC.

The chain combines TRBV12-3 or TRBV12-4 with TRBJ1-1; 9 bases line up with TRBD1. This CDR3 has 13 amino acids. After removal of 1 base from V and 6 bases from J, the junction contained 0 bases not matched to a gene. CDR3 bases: TGTGCCAGCAGTTTAGGGACAGGGGCTGAAGCTTTCTTT. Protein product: CASSLGTGAEAFF.